This is a list of T cell receptor beta chains from one sample in a study of blood T cell repertoires in COVID-19. Some clones are missing from TCRdb's copy, which holds only in-frame ones; the method was immunoSEQ multiplex PCR. This table has roughly 140,000 clones, over 75% appearing once. The specimen was peripheral blood. The receptors were gathered from an older woman with COVID-19, enrolled during active disease. CDR3s include the opening cysteine and the closing phenylalanine or tryptophan. The D gene is left open where the match is weak. A clone size is listed for some rows: how often the clone was seen (once, few, many), or a class if it is expanded.

>.|TRBJ2-3|.|TRBV12-3/TRBV12-4
CASTPGDTDTQYF
TGTGCCAGCACCCCGGGGGACACAGATACGCAGTATTTT
>.|TRBJ1-4|TRBD1|TRBV19
CATNRGQGAEKLFF
TGTGCCACTAACCGGGGACAGGGGGCTGAAAAACTGTTTTTT
>.|TRBJ2-7|.|TRBV15
CATSRVPGEWNEQYF
TGTGCCACCAGCAGAGTGCCGGGGGAGTGGAACGAGCAGTACTTC
>.|TRBJ2-2|TRBD2|TRBV2
CASSVRAGGTGELFF
TGTGCCAGCAGTGTCCGCGCGGGGGGCACCGGGGAGCTGTTTTTT
>few|TRBJ2-7|TRBD1|TRBV19
CASSSRGGTGLYEQYF
TGTGCCAGTAGTAGTCGTGGCGGGACAGGTTTATACGAGCAGTACTTC
>few|TRBJ1-5|TRBD1|TRBV6-5
CASRDRGNQPQHF
TGTGCCAGCAGGGACAGGGGGAATCAGCCCCAGCATTTT
>.|TRBJ2-3|.|TRBV18
CASTFRADTQYF
TGTGCCAGCACCTTCCGGGCAGATACGCAGTATTTT
>.|TRBJ2-7|TRBD2|TRBV11-2
CASSLGLQSGGSEQYF
TGTGCCAGCAGCTTAGGCCTACAGAGCGGGGGGAGCGAGCAGTACTTC
>.|TRBJ1-1|TRBD1|TRBV19
CASRGQGLGEAFF
TGTGCCAGTAGGGGACAGGGCTTGGGAGAAGCTTTCTTT
>.|TRBJ2-7|TRBD2|TRBV7-8
CASSLVAGGGYEQYF
TGTGCCAGCAGCTTAGTAGCGGGGGGAGGGTACGAGCAGTACTTC
>.|TRBJ2-6|.|TRBV7-6
CASSPTRVAGANVLTF
TGTGCCAGCAGCCCGACCCGGGTAGCTGGGGCCAACGTCCTGACTTTC
>.|TRBJ1-2|.|TRBV5-1
CASSPAGDTNYGYTF
TGCGCCAGCAGCCCCGCGGGGGACACCAACTATGGCTACACCTTC
>.|TRBJ2-5|.|TRBV12-3/TRBV12-4
CASSFVGETQYF
TGTGCCAGCAGTTTTGTCGGGGAGACCCAGTACTTC
>.|TRBJ2-2|.|TRBV6-6
CASSPLQGLDTGELFF
TGTGCCAGCAGTCCCCTCCAGGGGCTTGACACCGGGGAGCTGTTTTTT
>once|TRBJ2-7|TRBD1|TRBV25-1
CASRAKPGQEISYEQYF
TGTGCCAGCAGAGCAAAGCCGGGACAGGAGATCTCCTACGAGCAGTACTTC
>.|TRBJ1-1|TRBD1|TRBV4-2
CASSQEYRTGDEAFF
TGTGCCAGCAGCCAAGAGTATAGAACAGGGGATGAAGCTTTCTTT
>.|TRBJ1-1|TRBD1|TRBV12-3/TRBV12-4
CASRKGQGTKAFF
TGTGCCAGCAGAAAGGGACAGGGGACTAAAGCTTTCTTT
>.|TRBJ2-3|TRBD2|TRBV19
CASTSFSSGHPGTQYF
TGTGCCAGTACCTCGTTCTCTAGCGGCCATCCGGGTACGCAGTATTTT
>once|TRBJ2-7|TRBD1|TRBV19
CASSLDRANEQYF
TGTGCCAGTAGTTTGGACAGGGCAAACGAGCAGTACTTC
>.|TRBJ1-1|.|TRBV19
CASSTTRGTEAFF
TGTGCCAGTAGTACTACTCGGGGGACTGAAGCTTTCTTT
>.|TRBJ2-7|.|TRBV6-2/TRBV6-3
CASSPRGDSYEQYF
TGTGCCAGCAGTCCCAGGGGTGACTCCTACGAGCAGTACTTC
>.|TRBJ2-5|TRBD2|TRBV7-9
CASSPRLTSGGYYQETQYF
TGTGCCAGCAGCCCCCGCCTCACTAGCGGGGGGTATTACCAAGAGACCCAGTACTTC
>few|TRBJ1-5|.|TRBV14
CASSEATGTNQPQHF
TGTGCCAGCAGCGAGGCTACAGGGACCAATCAGCCCCAGCATTTT
>once|TRBJ1-2|TRBD1|TRBV9
CASSVPRTGEDYGYTF
TGTGCCAGCAGCGTGCCCCGGACAGGGGAAGACTATGGCTACACCTTC
>.|TRBJ2-3|TRBD1|TRBV7-8
CASSRGTGVTDTQYF
TGTGCCAGCAGCCGTGGGACAGGAGTCACAGATACGCAGTATTTT
>.|TRBJ2-7|.|TRBV12-3/TRBV12-4
CASNLQGSEQYF
TGTGCCAGCAATCTTCAGGGGAGCGAGCAGTACTTC
>.|TRBJ1-2|.|TRBV7-9
CASSLGGAPGGLGYGYTF
TGTGCCAGCAGCTTAGGCGGGGCCCCCGGGGGGCTAGGCTATGGCTACACCTTC
>.|TRBJ2-5|TRBD1|TRBV13
CASSLAETGGAQTQYF
TGTGCCAGCAGCCTAGCCGAGACAGGGGGCGCGCAGACCCAGTACTTC
>.|TRBJ1-1|.|TRBV18
CASSPLSGLDTEAFF
TGTGCCAGCTCACCACTTTCAGGACTGGACACTGAAGCTTTCTTT
>.|TRBJ2-2|.|TRBV13
CASKRAANTGELFF
TGTGCCAGCAAGAGGGCGGCGAACACCGGGGAGCTGTTTTTT
>.|TRBJ1-3|.|TRBV11-2
CASSPLLGNTIYF
TGTGCCAGCAGCCCCTTGTTAGGAAACACCATATATTTT
>.|TRBJ1-4|.|TRBV3-1/TRBV3-2
CASSQDSAEKLFF
TGTGCCAGCAGCCAAGATAGCGCTGAAAAACTGTTTTTT
>.|TRBJ1-2|.|TRBV5-1
CASSLESTYGYTF
TGCGCCAGCAGCTTGGAATCTACCTATGGCTACACCTTC
>.|TRBJ1-2|TRBD1|TRBV30
CAWSLLRGDGYTF
TGTGCCTGGAGCCTTCTCAGGGGGGATGGCTACACCTTC
>.|TRBJ2-1|.|TRBV6-5
CASKSGSSYNEQFF
TGTGCCAGCAAGAGCGGAAGCTCCTACAATGAGCAGTTCTTC
>.|TRBJ2-2|TRBD2|TRBV7-2
CASSSEGGGNTGELFF
TGTGCCAGCAGCTCCGAGGGCGGGGGGAACACCGGGGAGCTGTTTTTT
>few|TRBJ2-7|TRBD1|TRBV7-9
CASSPTGGGDEQYF
TGTGCCAGCAGCCCGACAGGGGGCGGCGACGAGCAGTACTTC
>.|TRBJ1-6|TRBD1|TRBV10-3
CAISRDSFSYNSPLHF
TGTGCCATCAGCAGGGACAGCTTTTCCTATAATTCACCCCTCCACTTT